These 7 T cell receptor beta chains originate from one sample sequenced in a study of PD-1 blockade in classical Hodgkin lymphoma. Relapses following autologous stem cell transplantation were seen in all patients, with brentuximab vedotin exposure varying. This table comes from immunoSEQ multiplex PCR, and its TCRdb copy is limited to in-frame clones, with some not included. The profile shows tens of thousands of clones, about 87% of them singletons. The sample was peripheral blood mononuclear cells (PBMCs), taken at baseline. Every receptor here comes from a human donor with classical Hodgkin lymphoma.

The J gene is TRBJ1-1, the V gene TRBV9; D might be TRBD1 (6 bases). Germline lookup yields CDR1 SGDLS and CDR2 YYNGEE. V was pared by 3 bases and J by 0 bases, with 9 bases between. The CDR3 is 14 amino acids. This CDR3 reads CASSAPGVNTEAFF. In DNA form, the CDR3 reads TGTGCCAGCAGCGCGCCAGGGGTGAACACTGAAGCTTTCTTT.

The chain recombines TRBV5-6 with TRBJ2-6; D remains unclear. Germline V gene lookup returns CDR1 SGHDT and CDR2 YYEEEE. V was pared by 6 bases and J by 0 bases, with 7 bases between. The CDR3 covers 14 residues. The CDR3 sequence is CASKRGSGANVLTF. The DNA for the CDR3 is TGTGCCAGCAAACGAGGCTCTGGGGCCAACGTCCTGACTTTC. Complete variable domain (other parts from reference TRBV5-6 and TRBJ2-6): DAGVTQSPTHLIKTRGQQVTLRCSPKSGHDTVSWYQQALGQGPQFIFQYYEEEERQRGNFPDRFSGHQFPNYSSELNVNALLLGDSALYLCASKRGSGANVLTFGAGSRLTVL.

The sample holds one count of this clone. The chain employs TRBV6-5 and TRBJ1-1, with unresolved D. This CDR3 has 13 amino acids. The V gene lost 7 bases and the J gene lost 3 bases, with 12 bases spanning the gap. Per the germline V gene, CDR1 is MNHEY and CDR2 is SVGAGI. The CDR3 DNA is TGTGCCAGCAAACCACCTAGACACACTGAAGCTTTCTTT. This translates into CASKPPRHTEAFF.

The V gene is TRBV18, the J gene TRBJ2-3, with 14 bases that match TRBD2. Trimming cost V 3 bases and J 4 bases; bases outside gene matches: 0. CDR1 and CDR2 from the germline V gene are KGHSH and LQKENI. The CDR3 sequence is 15 residues long. As DNA, the CDR3 is TGTGCCAGCTCACCGACTAGCGGGAGGGCAGATACGCAGTATTTT. Protein product: CASSPTSGRADTQYF. The full variable domain, rest sourced from reference TRBV18 and TRBJ2-3, is NAGVMQNPRHLVRRRGQEARLRCSPMKGHSHVYWYRQLPEEGLKFMVYLQKENIIDESGMPKERFSAEFPKEGPSILRIQQVVRGDSAAYFCASSPTSGRADTQYFGPGTRLTVL.

The V and J genes are TRBV13 and TRBJ1-1; D call uncertain. Trimming took off 4 bases at V and 6 bases at J, with 21 bases between the two ends. The germline V gene has CDR1 PRHDT and CDR2 FYEKMQ (reference sequence). There are 16 residues in the CDR3. The CDR3 sequence: CASSYSPRAGRSEAFF. The CDR3 nucleotides are TGTGCCAGCAGCTACTCCCCTCGGGCCGGACGTTCTGAAGCTTTCTTT. Combining the CDR3 with reference TRBV13 and TRBJ1-1 gives the whole variable domain AAGVIQSPRHLIKEKRETATLKCYPIPRHDTVYWYQQGPGQDPQFLISFYEKMQSDKGSIPDRFSAQQFSDYHSELNMSSLELGDSALYFCASSYSPRAGRSEAFFGQGTRLTVV.

This clone was seen just once. The rearrangement uses TRBV5-6 and TRBJ2-7, with TRBD2 matching 13 bases. Germline V CDR1 and CDR2: SGHDT, YYEEEE. V shed 6 bases and J 4 bases; nucleotides not matched to a gene: 4. The CDR3 loop spans 14 amino acids. CDR3 nucleotides: TGTGCCAGCAAGGGGACTAGCGGGGATTACGAGCAGTACTTC. Protein: CASKGTSGDYEQYF.

The chain recombines TRBV28 with TRBJ2-7; 12 bases fit TRBD2. The V and J ends lost 6 bases and 5 bases, in that order; junction bases with no gene match: 8. Germline values: CDR1 MDHEN, CDR2 SYDVKM. CDR3 size: 15 residues. In nucleotides, the CDR3 is TGTGCCAGCAGCGACGGGACTAGCGGGTTCCACGAGCAGTACTTC. This gives the protein CASSDGTSGFHEQYF.